This is a list of T cell receptor beta chains from one sample in a study of T-cell memory formation after mild COVID-19. One entry per CDR3 protein, called by TCRdb with MiXCR from the 5' RACE reads. Found here are 65,000 to 90,000 distinct CDR3 sequences, about 14% of them singletons; the top ten hold 25% to 35%. Sequenced sample: PBMCs or a T cell subset sorted from them (not recorded which). Receptor source: an adult woman who had mild COVID-19 (a few samples of this study predate the infection). Cell type and time point are not known. Each CDR3 is given with its conserved first and last residue. The order of the fields is V gene, D gene, J gene, CDR3 protein. The D gene is left open where the match is weak.

>TRBV12-3/TRBV12-4|-|TRBJ1-1
CASSAETYTEAFF
>TRBV27|-|TRBJ2-7
CASRTGPGYYEQYF
>TRBV7-8|-|TRBJ1-1
CASSSNSGLNTEAFF
>TRBV11-3|-|TRBJ2-1
CASSLTANEQFF
>TRBV7-9|TRBD1|TRBJ2-1
CASSLDWGQDYNEQFF
>TRBV6-5|TRBD1|TRBJ2-2
CASTHPISTDRSLGELFF
>TRBV5-1|TRBD1|TRBJ2-7
CASSGTGGLRSSYEQYF
>TRBV7-9|-|TRBJ1-2
CASSRAGGYTF
>TRBV4-1|-|TRBJ1-4
CASSQAVANEKLFF
>TRBV12-3/TRBV12-4|-|TRBJ2-7
CASSSLVGPSYEQYF
>TRBV12-3/TRBV12-4|-|TRBJ1-1
CASSRTGTEAFF
>TRBV7-9|TRBD2|TRBJ2-1
CASSLVAGGPHEQFF
>TRBV20-1|TRBD2|TRBJ2-5
CSARARDPRGAGETQYF
>TRBV5-6|-|TRBJ2-7
CASSRQGLNYEQYF
>TRBV9|-|TRBJ1-4
CASSPEGANEKLFF
>TRBV4-1|TRBD2|TRBJ2-7
CASSQEGGTSSSYEQYF
>TRBV29-1|-|TRBJ2-5
CSVEDKGGQETQYF
>TRBV7-9|TRBD1|TRBJ1-2
CASSITRQGDVYGYTF
>TRBV7-9|-|TRBJ1-5
CASSLGGANQPQHF
>TRBV7-9|TRBD1|TRBJ1-5
CASSLGGQGALPQHF
>TRBV11-2|TRBD1|TRBJ2-7
CASSTRTGVYEQYF
>TRBV4-2|-|TRBJ1-1
CASSGVEAFF
>TRBV12-3/TRBV12-4|TRBD2|TRBJ2-1
CASSSSSGGTYNEQFF
>TRBV7-6|TRBD2|TRBJ2-1
CASSLNPSVSGSYNEQFF
>TRBV19|-|TRBJ2-5
CASSTQGQETQYF
>TRBV5-6|-|TRBJ2-7
CASSFSPGWLNEQYF
>TRBV4-1|-|TRBJ1-1
CASSPHGGGSAEAFF
>TRBV11-2|TRBD1|TRBJ2-5
CASRSTGTHQETQYF